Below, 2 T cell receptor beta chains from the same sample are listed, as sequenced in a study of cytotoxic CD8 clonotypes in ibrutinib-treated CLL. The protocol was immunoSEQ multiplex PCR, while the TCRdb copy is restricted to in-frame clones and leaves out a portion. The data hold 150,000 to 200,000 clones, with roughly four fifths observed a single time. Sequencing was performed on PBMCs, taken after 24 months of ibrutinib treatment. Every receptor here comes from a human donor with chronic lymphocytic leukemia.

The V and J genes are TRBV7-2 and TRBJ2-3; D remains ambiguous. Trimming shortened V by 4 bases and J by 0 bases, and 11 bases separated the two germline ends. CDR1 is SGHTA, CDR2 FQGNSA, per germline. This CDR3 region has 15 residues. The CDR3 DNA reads TGTGCCAGCAGCTCAAGCTATTCTAGCACAGATACGCAGTATTTT. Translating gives CASSSSYSSTDTQYF.

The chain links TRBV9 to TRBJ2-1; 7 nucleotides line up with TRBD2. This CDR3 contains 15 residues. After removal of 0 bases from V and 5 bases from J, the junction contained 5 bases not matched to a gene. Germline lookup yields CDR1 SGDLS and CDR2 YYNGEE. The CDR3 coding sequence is TGTGCCAGCAGCGTAGCTACGGGGGGAAACAATGAGCAGTTCTTC. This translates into CASSVATGGNNEQFF.